This T cell receptor beta chain was recorded in a study of blood T cell repertoires in COVID-19. Study summary: Sites across the United States, Italy and Spain contributed samples from acute and convalescent COVID-19.

Seattle's cohort entered during active infection and was followed longitudinally. CDR1 and CDR2 (germline): LNHDA, SQIVND (reference sequence). This CDR3 is built from 13 residues. The junction had 6 bases not matched to a gene; V was cut back by 7 bases and J by 6 bases. Original handling: Counts of nucleated cells, estimated from reference gene primer amplification, were obtained. Assay: immunoSEQ multiplex PCR; the TCRdb copy retains only in-frame clones and omits some. Clonal size and the V and J genes are those of that table, whereas D and trimming came from the DNA. The data show fewer than 350,000 clones, approximately 87% seen once.

The sample taken for sequencing was peripheral blood. This sequence originates from a woman aged 25 to 39 with COVID-19, enrolled during active disease. The rearrangement links TRBV19 to TRBJ2-1, with 7 bases identical to TRBD1. The CDR3 DNA is TGTGCCAGTACTACCAGGACAGGCAATGAGCAGTTCTTC. Protein: CASTTRTGNEQFF.